In this sample, the clone carrying this T cell receptor (beta chain) turned up once. Its antigen is unidentified. The immunoSEQ assay was version 4, run in survey mode. TCRdb keeps only in-frame clones here, not all; method: immunoSEQ multiplex PCR. The sample lists approximately 40,000 clones, approximately 78% seen once, with 11% to 15% in the top ten. These data come from a study of persistence of HIV-infected CD4 T cells. V gave up 2 bases and J gave up 4 bases, with 2 bases separating them. The CDR3 is 11 residues long. Regarding the study as a whole: CMV- and Gag-responding cells had lower TCRbeta richness than CD3/CD28-responding cells.

Overlapping HIV-1 Gag 15-mer peptides at roughly 1 ug per peptide per mL were used. CD40L/CD69 double-negative CD45RO-high memory CD4+ T cells were collected. Plasma HIV-1 RNA stayed below 50 copies/mL for at least 4 years. The sample consisted of CD4+ T cells sorted from PBMCs after roughly 18-hour stimulation, taken from a patient who received antiretroviral therapy. This sequence originates from an adult man with HIV who was CMV-seropositive. The chain combines TRBV12-3 or TRBV12-4 with TRBJ2-5; D gene uncertain. In DNA, the CDR3 is TGTGCCAGCAGTTTAATAGAGACCCAGTACTTC. Amino acids: CASSLIETQYF.